Listed below are T cell receptor beta chains from one sample, sequenced in a study of beta chain features in type 1 diabetes. Measured with immunoSEQ multiplex PCR; TCRdb has only the in-frame clones, and not every one. Altogether fewer than 200,000 clones are present, about a tenth being singletons, with the ten largest covering more than 0.4%. Sequencing input: central memory CD4+ T cells from blood. These TCRs come from a man aged 25-45 years with type 1 diabetes. Both conserved end residues are part of each CDR3. A D gene is named only where the DNA matches it firmly.

j_gene,v_gene,d_gene,CDR3aa
TRBJ2-1,TRBV4-2,TRBD2,CASSLRLAGEQFF
TRBJ2-7,TRBV14,TRBD2,CASSQELAGASYEQYF
TRBJ1-1,TRBV18,.,CASSREQNTEAFF
TRBJ2-7,TRBV2,.,CASSERAGYNF
TRBJ1-2,TRBV7-3,.,CASSLQVDGYTF
TRBJ2-3,TRBV6-1,TRBD2,CASSEWGGRKADTQYF
TRBJ2-5,TRBV4-2,TRBD1,CASSQEGGRAAGTGRETQYF
TRBJ1-5,TRBV30,TRBD1,CAWSLGQGDQPQHF
TRBJ1-4,TRBV11-2,.,CASSLGLAEKLFF
TRBJ2-3,TRBV15,TRBD2,CATSRAGGRTDTQYF
TRBJ2-5,TRBV19,.,CASSIHRGAGETQYF
TRBJ2-1,TRBV18,TRBD2,CASSLLAGGPSDEQFF
TRBJ1-5,TRBV5-1,.,CASSLGQGNNQPQHF
TRBJ2-3,TRBV14,TRBD2,CASSFSGRTSTDTQYF
TRBJ1-4,TRBV23-1,.,CASSPNSTGTNEKLFF
TRBJ1-2,TRBV5-4,.,CASSLAGGGDYGYTF
TRBJ1-4,TRBV6-6,TRBD1,CASSGTGVTNEKLFF
TRBJ1-4,TRBV19,.,CASSAQTTTNEKLFF
TRBJ1-5,TRBV27,.,CASSPQINTGFPQHF
TRBJ2-2,TRBV27,TRBD2,CASSRLAGVNTGELFF